The 14 T cell receptor beta chains below come from one sample, sequenced in a study of a mutant IDH1 vaccine in newly diagnosed glioma. Their antigens remain unidentified. The time point was: week 11, during vaccination. Vaccination used 300 ug of mutant IDH1 20-mer peptide per dose, with topical imiquimod. Profiling relied on immunoSEQ multiplex PCR, and the TCRdb table lists in-frame clones only, not all of them. There are 34,000 or so clones in the sample; roughly 78% occur only once, and 24% lies in the top ten. The material sequenced was PBMCs, taken from a glioma patient whose treatment included an IDH1 peptide vaccine. The receptors here all came from a man younger than 45 with glioma.

The chain carries TRBV6-4 and TRBJ2-1, with a tentative D call TRBD2 (6 bases). V was cut by 0 bases and J by 9 bases, with 12 bases left in between. The germline V gene encodes CDR1 MRHNA and CDR2 SNTAGT. This CDR3 is built from 14 residues. CDR3 protein: CASSDSLSGGEQFF. As DNA, the CDR3 is TGTGCCAGCAGTGACTCGTTATCCGGGGGTGAGCAGTTCTTC.

This clone appeared a single time. This rearrangement joins TRBV5-1 to TRBJ1-2; TRBD1 agrees at 8 bases. The CDR3 length is 14 residues. Germline V gene sequence: CDR1 SGHRS, CDR2 YFSETQ. With V trimmed by 0 bases and J by 5 bases, 3 bases remained unmatched. This chain's CDR3 is CASSLVQGGYGYTF. The CDR3 DNA sequence: TGCGCCAGCAGCTTGGTACAGGGGGGATATGGCTACACCTTC.

This clone has just one count. The chain combines TRBV6-1 with TRBJ1-2, with 10 bases that match TRBD1. Per the germline V gene, CDR1 is MNHNS and CDR2 is SASEGT. CDR3 length: 14 amino acids. The junction had 5 bases not matched to a gene; V was cut back by 4 bases and J by 6 bases. CDR3: CASSGGTGDDGYTF. CDR3 in DNA: TGTGCCAGCAGTGGTGGGACAGGGGACGATGGCTACACCTTC.

V usage is TRBV5-1 and J usage is TRBJ1-1; 7 nucleotides agree with TRBD1. Germline V gene lookup returns CDR1 SGHRS and CDR2 YFSETQ. V lost 4 bases to trimming and J lost 3 bases; unmatched junction nucleotides: 3. The CDR3 runs to 13 residues. As DNA, the CDR3 is TGCGCCAGCAGCCCAGGGGGTCACACTGAAGCTTTCTTT. Amino acid sequence: CASSPGGHTEAFF.

This clone appeared a single time. The chain recombines TRBV5-5 with TRBJ1-4; D is ambiguous. V dropped 1 base and J dropped 4 bases, with 11 bases sitting between them. The germline CDR1 and CDR2 sequences are SGHKS and YYEKEE (reference sequence). There are 15 residues in the CDR3. The CDR3 is CASSLSARVNEKLFF. The CDR3 nucleotides read TGTGCCAGCAGCTTGAGTGCACGGGTTAATGAAAAACTGTTTTTT.

The chain combines TRBV5-6 with TRBJ1-5, with 7 nucleotides matching TRBD1. Germline V lookup: CDR1 SGHDT, CDR2 YYEEEE. This CDR3 contains 17 residues. The trim removed 1 base at V and 2 bases at J, leaving 9 bases unmatched. CDR3 nucleotide sequence: TGTGCCAGCAGCTTGACAGGGGCCGGTATTGGCAATCAGCCCCAGCATTTT. Its protein is CASSLTGAGIGNQPQHF.

The chain employs TRBV10-3 and TRBJ1-1; 9 bases line up with TRBD1. Per germline, CDR1 ENHRY and CDR2 SYGVKD. V was clipped by 7 bases and J by 0 bases; unmatched bases: 9. This CDR3 region has 16 residues. In DNA form, the CDR3 reads TGTGCCATCAACCCAGGACAGGGGATGATGAACACTGAAGCTTTCTTT. Translating gives CAINPGQGMMNTEAFF.

The chain links TRBV7-9 to TRBJ2-5; D might be TRBD1 (6 bases). Germline V gene sequence: CDR1 SEHNR, CDR2 FQNEAQ (reference sequence). The CDR3 sequence is 15 residues long. V dropped 5 bases and J dropped 5 bases, with 18 bases sitting between them. CDR3 sequence (DNA): TGTGCCAGCAGCCCTACCAGGGGTCTTAGGGAGACCCAGTACTTC. Translation gives CASSPTRGLRETQYF.

The chain is built from TRBV9 and TRBJ2-1, with D possibly TRBD2 on 6 matching bases. Trimming removed 3 bases from V and 5 bases from J, with 15 bases in between. This CDR3 is built from 15 residues. Germline CDR1 SGDLS, CDR2 YYNGEE. This CDR3 reads CASSARRDFNNEQFF. In DNA, the CDR3 is TGTGCCAGCAGCGCCCGCCGGGACTTCAACAATGAGCAGTTCTTC.

The V and J genes are TRBV9 and TRBJ2-1; D is possibly TRBD1 or TRBD2 (5 bases each). Germline loops: CDR1 SGDLS, CDR2 YYNGEE. This CDR3 contains 13 residues. Trimming left V 3 bases short and J 6 bases short, with 10 bases between. CDR3 sequence (DNA): TGTGCCAGCAGCGCGGTGGGGGTCAATGAGCAGTTCTTC. Protein sequence: CASSAVGVNEQFF. Complete variable domain (other parts from reference TRBV9 and TRBJ2-1): DSGVTQTPKHLITATGQRVTLRCSPRSGDLSVYWYQQSLDQGLQFLIQYYNGEERAKGNILERFSAQQFPDLHSELNLSSLELGDSALYFCASSAVGVNEQFFGPGTRLTVL.

This chain joins TRBV7-9 and TRBJ1-3, with D unclear. Germline assignment: CDR1 SEHNR and CDR2 FQNEAQ (reference sequence). Trimming pared 5 bases from V and 3 bases from J, leaving 8 bases between. The length of the CDR3 is 13 residues. The CDR3 DNA sequence: TGTGCCAGCAGCCGGGGAGATGGAAACACCATATATTTT. Amino acid sequence: CASSRGDGNTIYF.

V usage is TRBV2 and J usage is TRBJ2-7; D gene uncertain. Trimming took off 7 bases at V and 3 bases at J, with 7 bases between the two ends. CDR3 length: 11 amino acids. The germline gives CDR1 SNHLY, CDR2 FYNNEI. The CDR3 DNA sequence: TGTGCCAGCACAATTGACTACGAGCAGTACTTC. Protein: CASTIDYEQYF.

The V call is TRBV6-1, the J call TRBJ1-1; D call uncertain. The CDR3 totals 13 residues. The V end was cut by 1 base, the J end by 7 bases, with 10 bases between. Germline V gene data show CDR1 as MNHNS and CDR2 as SASEGT. CDR3 sequence: CASSEGRWLEAFF. The CDR3 DNA is TGTGCCAGCAGTGAAGGCAGGTGGCTTGAAGCTTTCTTT.

This clone was detected only a few times. The rearrangement links TRBV20-1 to TRBJ2-3, with unresolved D. The V gene lost 6 bases and the J gene lost 0 bases, with 4 bases spanning the gap. In germline, CDR1 is DFQATT, CDR2 SNEGSKA (reference sequence). This CDR3 is 11 amino acids long. DNA of the CDR3: TGCAGTGCCGAGAGCACAGATACGCAGTATTTT. Its translation is CSAESTDTQYF.